The 14 T cell receptor beta chains in this list originate from one sample, sequenced in a study of T cells in localized non-small cell lung cancer (dated by TCRdb to 2020 to 2021). Libraries were made using the immunoSEQ multiplex PCR assay. The immuneACCESS repertoire file appears here via TCRdb, limited to in-frame rearrangements. These files lack a portion of the clones; in checked studies, under half of the deficit traces to unresolved V genes, and the cause of the others is not known. The sample includes 3,000 to 4,000 clones, with roughly two fifths observed a single time. Around a sixth of the sample rests with the top ten. Sequenced material: lung tumor tissue, taken before any cancer treatment. These receptors all come from a male donor older than 55 with stage I lung adenocarcinoma.

This clone is medium-sized (0.01 to 0.1%). The genes are TRBV11-3 and TRBJ2-6, with D possibly being TRBD1 (6 bases). Trimming removed 5 bases at V and 1 base at J, with 9 bases between. This CDR3 has 15 residues. The germline gives CDR1 SGHNT, CDR2 YENEEA. This CDR3 reads CASSPTGSGANVLTF. The CDR3 DNA reads as TGTGCCAGCAGCCCTACAGGGTCTGGGGCCAACGTCCTGACTTTC.

The gene calls are TRBV19 and TRBJ1-6; 9 nucleotides align to TRBD1. In germline, CDR1 is LNHDA, CDR2 SQIVND (reference sequence). This CDR3 contains 16 residues. V lost 6 bases to trimming and J lost 7 bases; unmatched junction nucleotides: 10. As DNA, the CDR3 is TGTGCCAGTAGCACTCCGGGACAGGGAGAAAATTCACCCCTCCACTTT. Protein product: CASSTPGQGENSPLHF. Filled out from reference TRBV19 and TRBJ1-6, the complete variable domain reads DGGITQSPKYLFRKEGQNVTLSCEQNLNHDAMYWYRQDPGQGLRLIYYSQIVNDFQKGDIAEGYSVSREKKESFPLTVTSAQKNPTAFYLCASSTPGQGENSPLHFGNGTRLTVT.

The chain is built from TRBV28 and TRBJ1-4; 7 bases agree with TRBD1. Germline V lookup: CDR1 MDHEN, CDR2 SYDVKM. The junction had 5 bases not matched to a gene; V was cut back by 6 bases and J by 7 bases. CDR3 size: 13 residues. CDR3 DNA: TGTGCCAGCAGGAAACAGGGGACTGAAAAACTGTTTTTT. Protein: CASRKQGTEKLFF.

The chain carries TRBV5-1 and TRBJ2-3; 8 bases line up with TRBD2. CDR3 length: 16 residues. Germline trimming cut 2 bases from V and 2 bases from J; bases unmatched to any gene: 7. The germline gives CDR1 SGHRS, CDR2 YFSETQ. CDR3 amino acids: CASSFGRRGDTDTQYF. CDR3 nucleotide sequence: TGCGCCAGCAGCTTCGGGCGGCGGGGGGACACAGATACGCAGTATTTT.

This clone was recorded once. The rearrangement uses TRBV29-1 and TRBJ1-2; 8 positions match TRBD1. Germline CDR1 reads SQVTM; CDR2 reads ANQGSEA. The length of the CDR3 is 14 residues. J lost 4 bases, V lost 0 bases, and 4 bases had no gene match. CDR3 sequence reads: CSVEDRTGIYGYTF. CDR3 DNA: TGCAGCGTTGAAGACCGGACAGGGATCTATGGCTACACCTTC.

CDR3 coding DNA: TGTGCCAGCAGTTCACAGGGGTTTACTGGAAACACCATATATTTT. Its protein is CASSSQGFTGNTIYF. This chain uses TRBV28 with TRBJ1-3; 7 bases map to TRBD1. With V trimmed by 4 bases and J by 2 bases, 5 bases remained unmatched. Germline V lookup: CDR1 MDHEN, CDR2 SYDVKM. The CDR3 totals 15 residues.

This clone was found a few times. This chain links TRBV28 with TRBJ1-4; tentative D call: TRBD1 (5 bases). CDR1 is MDHEN and CDR2 is SYDVKM in the germline V gene. The length of the CDR3 is 13 residues. The V end was cut by 4 bases, the J end by 3 bases, with 6 bases between. This chain's CDR3 is CASSWGANEKLFF. DNA for the CDR3: TGTGCCAGCAGTTGGGGGGCTAATGAAAAACTGTTTTTT.

This clone was counted only a few times. V gene TRBV9 combines with J gene TRBJ2-3; 11 nucleotides match TRBD2. Losses at the gene ends were 0 bases for V and 2 bases for J; bases not matched to a gene: 5. CDR3 length: 17 residues. Germline-derived CDR1 and CDR2 are SGDLS and YYNGEE. The CDR3 DNA sequence: TGTGCCAGCAGCGTAGGCTTAGCGGGAGGGTACACAGATACGCAGTATTTT. It translates to CASSVGLAGGYTDTQYF. The full variable domain, in which reference TRBV9 and TRBJ2-3 provide the parts outside the CDR3, is DSGVTQTPKHLITATGQRVTLRCSPRSGDLSVYWYQQSLDQGLQFLIQYYNGEERAKGNILERFSAQQFPDLHSELNLSSLELGDSALYFCASSVGLAGGYTDTQYFGPGTRLTVL.

This clone is medium-sized in the sample. The V and J genes are TRBV11-3 and TRBJ1-1, with 7 bases matching TRBD1. Germline CDR1 reads SGHNT; CDR2 reads YENEEA. CDR3 length: 14 amino acids. J gave up 5 bases and V 2 bases, and 5 bases lay outside the gene matches. Here the CDR3 DNA reads TGTGCCAGCAGCTTACAGACAGGGCCAACTGAAGCTTTCTTT. It codes for CASSLQTGPTEAFF.

The CDR3 is CASSPTTGGYGYTF. CDR3 sequence (DNA): TGTGCCAGCAGTCCTACGACAGGGGGCTATGGCTACACCTTC. This chain connects TRBV6-8 to TRBJ1-2, with 9 positions matching TRBD1. After removal of 5 bases from V and 4 bases from J, the junction contained 5 bases not matched to a gene. Germline-derived CDR1 and CDR2 are MNHGY and SAAAGT. The CDR3 runs to 14 residues.

This clone was detected only a few times. The chain has TRBV7-7 and TRBJ2-3; 7 bases agree with TRBD2. This CDR3 is built from 14 residues. Germline values: CDR1 SSHAT, CDR2 FNYEAQ (reference sequence). Trimming took 7 bases from V and 2 from J; bases not matched to a gene: 6. The CDR3 DNA is TGTGCCAGCACCCGGGGGGAATACACAGATACGCAGTATTTT. This codes for CASTRGEYTDTQYF.

This rearrangement joins TRBV11-3 to TRBJ2-1, with a weak D call TRBD2 (6 bases). The germline gives CDR1 SGHNT, CDR2 YENEEA. Trimming stripped 0 bases from V and 6 bases from J, with 18 bases between. This CDR3 spans 17 amino acids. Written as DNA, the CDR3 is TGTGCCAGCAGCTTAGACTCTCTAGCGCTTGGAACCAATGAGCAGTTCTTC. It codes for CASSLDSLALGTNEQFF.

This clone was detected only a few times. DNA of the CDR3: TGTGCCAGCAGTGTGAGGGAGGGGGCAGATACGCAGTATTTT. The encoded protein is CASSVREGADTQYF. The chain is built from TRBV9 and TRBJ2-3; D might be TRBD2 (7 bases). V was shortened by 5 bases and J by 4 bases, with 14 bases between the two germline ends. Looked up from germline, CDR1 is SGDLS and CDR2 is YYNGEE. CDR3 length equals 14 residues. The entire variable domain, with the rest obtained from reference TRBV9 and TRBJ2-3, is as follows: DSGVTQTPKHLITATGQRVTLRCSPRSGDLSVYWYQQSLDQGLQFLIQYYNGEERAKGNILERFSAQQFPDLHSELNLSSLELGDSALYFCASSVREGADTQYFGPGTRLTVL.

This clone is labeled as large. The CDR3 nucleotides read TGTGCCACCAGCAGAGAAAGGACTAGCGGGAGTACCGTAATGAACACCGGGGAGCTGTTTTTT. Residues: CATSRERTSGSTVMNTGELFF. This sequence joins TRBV15 and TRBJ2-2; the match to TRBD2 covers 13 bases. There are 21 residues in the CDR3. CDR1 and CDR2 (germline): LNHNV, YYDKDF (reference sequence). After removal of 0 bases from V and 1 base from J, the junction contained 11 bases not matched to a gene. The full variable domain, in which reference TRBV15 and TRBJ2-2 provide the parts outside the CDR3, is DAMVIQNPRYQVTQFGKPVTLSCSQTLNHNVMYWYQQKSSQAPKLLFHYYDKDFNNEADTPDNFQSRRPNTSFCFLDIRSPGLGDTAMYLCATSRERTSGSTVMNTGELFFGEGSRLTVL.